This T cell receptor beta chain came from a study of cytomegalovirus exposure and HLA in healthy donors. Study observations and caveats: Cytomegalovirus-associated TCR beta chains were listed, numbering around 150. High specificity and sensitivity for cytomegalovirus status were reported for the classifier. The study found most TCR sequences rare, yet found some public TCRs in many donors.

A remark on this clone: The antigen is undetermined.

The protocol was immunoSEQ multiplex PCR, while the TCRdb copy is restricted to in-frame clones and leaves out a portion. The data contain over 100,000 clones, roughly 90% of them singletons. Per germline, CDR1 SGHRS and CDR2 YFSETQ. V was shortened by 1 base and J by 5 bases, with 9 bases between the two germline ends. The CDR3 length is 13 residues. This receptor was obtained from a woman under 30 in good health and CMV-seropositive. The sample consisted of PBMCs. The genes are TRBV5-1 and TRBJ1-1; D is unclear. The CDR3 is CASSLNTGTEAFF. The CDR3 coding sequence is TGCGCCAGCAGCTTGAATACGGGGACTGAAGCTTTCTTT. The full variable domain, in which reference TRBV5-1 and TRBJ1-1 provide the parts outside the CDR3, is KAGVTQTPRYLIKTRGQQVTLSCSPISGHRSVSWYQQTPGQGLQFLFEYFSETQRNKGNFPGRFSGRQFSNSRSEMNVSTLELGDSALYLCASSLNTGTEAFFGQGTRLTVV.